Listed below are T cell receptor beta chains from one sample, sequenced in a study of shared clonotypes between healthy human individuals. Here immunoSEQ multiplex PCR was the method, and the copy in TCRdb shows in-frame clones only, minus some. The sample holds 2.3 million or so clones; approximately 93% are singletons and the top ten take 0.3% to 0.4%. The material sequenced was naive CD4+ T cells from PBMCs. These TCRs come from a man between 18 and 29 years old in good health. Some clones in this sample may be carry-over from other donors' samples. Each CDR3 is given with its conserved first and last residue. The D gene is left open where the match is weak. Expanded clones are given a class, and other clones once, few, many or no size at all.

d_gene,v_gene,abundance,j_gene,CDR3nt,CDR3aa
NA,TRBV11-2,NA,TRBJ2-1,TGTGCCAGCAGCTTCGTTGGACTAAGCAAAGGGGCCGATGAGCAGTTCTTC,CASSFVGLSKGADEQFF
TRBD2,TRBV5-4,NA,TRBJ2-1,TGTGCCAGCAGCACCAGGACTAGCGGTGACAATGAGCAGTTCTTC,CASSTRTSGDNEQFF
NA,TRBV5-4,NA,TRBJ1-3,TGTGCCAGCAGCTCGCCAGACTCTGGAAACACCATATATTTT,CASSSPDSGNTIYF
NA,TRBV4-1,NA,TRBJ2-5,TGCGCCAGCAGCCACTCGGGCAGGAAAGAGACCCAGTACTTC,CASSHSGRKETQYF
NA,TRBV10-3,once,TRBJ2-4,TGTGCCATCAGTGAGTCGGACAGTCAAGGCATTCAGTACTTC,CAISESDSQGIQYF
TRBD2,TRBV2,NA,TRBJ2-5,TGTGCCAGCAGGGCCCGACTAGCGGGAGTGGGAGAGACCCAGTACTTC,CASRARLAGVGETQYF
TRBD2,TRBV7-3,NA,TRBJ2-5,TGTGCCAGCAGCCCCGACCCACTAGCGGGGCAAGAGACCCAGTACTTC,CASSPDPLAGQETQYF
NA,TRBV28,NA,TRBJ2-7,TGTGCCAGCAGAATCGGACGGCGCTCCCCCTACGAGCAGTACTTC,CASRIGRRSPYEQYF
TRBD2,TRBV4-1,NA,TRBJ2-1,TGCGCCAGCAGCCCGTACCTTAGCGGGAGTTCCTACAATGAGCAGTTCTTC,CASSPYLSGSSYNEQFF
TRBD2,TRBV7-2,NA,TRBJ2-7,TGTGCCAGCAGCATACTAGCGGGACAAACCTACGAGCAGTACTTC,CASSILAGQTYEQYF
NA,TRBV6-1,NA,TRBJ1-4,TGTGCCAGCAGTGAACTTGAAAAACTGTTTTTT,CASSELEKLFF
NA,TRBV4-1,NA,TRBJ2-5,TGCGCCAGCAGCCATCCGTCAGCACAAGAGACCCAGTACTTC,CASSHPSAQETQYF
NA,TRBV18,NA,TRBJ2-7,TGTGCCAGCTCAACAGGGAGGTCCAACGGGGCCAGCTCCTACGAGCAGTACTTC,CASSTGRSNGASSYEQYF
NA,TRBV7-2,NA,TRBJ1-3,TGTGCCAGCAGCTTAAGGGGGGGCGCTGGAAACACCATATATTTT,CASSLRGGAGNTIYF
TRBD1,TRBV5-4,NA,TRBJ2-7,TGTGCCAGCAGCTTGAAGGACAGGGCGTACGAGCAGTACTTC,CASSLKDRAYEQYF
TRBD1,TRBV9,NA,TRBJ1-2,TGTGCCAGCAGCGTAGGGGACAGGACCTATGGCTACACCTTC,CASSVGDRTYGYTF
NA,TRBV19,NA,TRBJ2-6,TGTGCCAGTAGTATTGACAGGAGCGTCTCTGGGGCCAACGTCCTGACTTTC,CASSIDRSVSGANVLTF
TRBD2,TRBV9,NA,TRBJ2-1,TGTGCCAGCAGCACAACTAGCGGGAGCAATGAGCAGTTCTTC,CASSTTSGSNEQFF
NA,TRBV18,NA,TRBJ2-7,TGTGCCAGCTCACCACTGGACGGGTCCTACGAGCAGTACTTC,CASSPLDGSYEQYF
NA,TRBV28,NA,TRBJ1-1,TGTGCCAGCAGTCCCACCAGCTGGGACGAAACTGAAGCTTTCTTT,CASSPTSWDETEAFF